Below, 19 T cell receptor beta chains from the same sample are listed, as sequenced in a study of regulatory T cells in long-lasting Graves disease (dated by TCRdb to the early 2020s). Libraries came from multiplex PCR. Instrument on record: Illumina HiSeq 4000. iRepertoire HTBI primers and Arm-PCR amplification of CDR3 regions were used to construct TCR beta libraries. The raw public reads went through TCRdb reprocessing: fastp at Q25, MiXCR clone calling, in-frame beta chains kept. Every distinct CDR3 protein forms one entry, paired with its most common genes and DNA. Within this sample are about 400,000 distinct CDR3 sequences, with about a sixth of them counted one time only. In total, the top ten clones hold roughly a fifth of the sample. The meaning of the sample's time point label: newly diagnosed GD, antithyroid drugs for less than 3 months. RNA was extracted from PBMCs in TRIzol for both TCR sequencing and RNA sequencing.

These data were likewise used in another study, on T cells in Graves' hyperthyroidism and ophthalmopathy.

The material sequenced was peripheral blood mononuclear cells (PBMCs), taken at new diagnosis, from a patient treated with antithyroid drugs. The receptors were sampled from a woman in her late teens or twenties with Graves disease. Donor details come from another sample of the same person, matched by shared clones.

As concerns this clonotype: This may arise from a read error, as a much more abundant clone is one base away. The V and J genes are TRBV28 and TRBJ2-4; D uncertain. The germline gives CDR1 MDHEN, CDR2 SYDVKM. The CDR3 extends over 14 amino acids. Trimming left V 11 bases short and J 0 bases short, with 14 bases between. Written as DNA, the CDR3 is TGTGCCCAAGGCTCTGGATTAGCCAAAAACATTCAGTACTTC. Its protein is CAQGSGLAKNIQYF.

Comment on this clonotype: It differs at one base from a far larger clone, so likely a read error. This chain links TRBV7-3 with TRBJ2-3; weak D call: TRBD1 (6 bases). The better agreement between TRBJ2-5 and the DNA end casts doubt on the J call. CDR3 length: 17 amino acids. Per the germline V gene, CDR1 is SGHTA and CDR2 is FQGTGA. The CDR3, as DNA: TGTGCCAGCAGCTCCCCCGAGGGACAAACTTTTGCAGAGACCCAGTACTTC. Protein product: CASSSPEGQTFAETQYF.

With respect to this clonotype: A single base separates this from a much larger clone, so it may be a read error. The CDR3 is CASSPWGGNQPRHF. The CDR3 DNA reads as TGTGCCAGCAGTCCTTGGGGAGGCAATCAGCCCCGGCATTTT. This chain connects TRBV27 to TRBJ1-5; D gene ambiguous. CDR1 is MNHEY, CDR2 SMNVEV, per germline (reference sequence). CDR3 length: 14 residues.

This clonotype was found many times. V and J are TRBV27 and TRBJ2-4; no definite D call. The CDR3 consists of 13 residues. V was trimmed by 2 bases and J by 6 bases, leaving 8 bases between them. Germline CDR1 is MNHEY and CDR2 is SMNVEV (reference sequence). The CDR3 DNA reads as TGTGCCAGCAGTTTAAGTCCTCGAAACATTCAGTACTTC. Translating gives CASSLSPRNIQYF.

In the case of this clonotype: One end of the junction does not line up with germline, which may come from a read error. The chain combines TRBV5-1 with TRBJ2-7; D might be TRBD1 (5 bases). The CDR3 extends over 15 amino acids. The germline CDR1 and CDR2 sequences are SGHRS and YFSETQ. CDR3 amino acids: CASGLWGASSYEQYF. The CDR3 nucleotides are TGCGCCAGCGGCTTGTGGGGCGCATCGTCCTACGAGCAGTACTTC.

V and J are TRBV5-1 and TRBJ1-2; 8 nucleotides line up with TRBD1. V shed 4 bases and J 8 bases; nucleotides not matched to a gene: 19. CDR1 is SGHRS and CDR2 is YFSETQ in the germline V gene. This CDR3 is built from 17 residues. In nucleotides, the CDR3 is TGCGCCAGCAGCGGAGGGCCAACGGACAGGGCGGGACTGGGCTACACCTTC. This translates into CASSGGPTDRAGLGYTF.

This clonotype has a count of ten or more. A junction boundary mismatches the germline segment, possibly from a read error. This chain joins TRBV28 and TRBJ2-3, with 11 bases fitting TRBD1. CDR3 length: 16 amino acids. Germline V gene lookup returns CDR1 MDHEN and CDR2 SYDVKM. The CDR3 sequence is CASSLWTGGATDTQYF. DNA for the CDR3: TGTGCCAGCAGTCTATGGACAGGGGGCGCAACAGATACGCAGTATTTT.

Many counts were recorded for this clonotype. The chain carries TRBV6-1 and TRBJ2-7, with 7 bases matching TRBD2. The germline CDR1 and CDR2 sequences are MNHNS and SASEGT. The CDR3 contains 13 residues. The V and J ends lost 8 bases and 3 bases, in that order; junction bases with no gene match: 7. CDR3 region: CASGSGLLYEQYF. For the CDR3, the DNA is TGTGCCAGCGGATCGGGACTACTCTACGAGCAGTACTTC.

This clonotype appeared many times. The rearrangement uses TRBV5-1 and TRBJ2-5, with D maybe TRBD1 (6 bases). This CDR3 contains 13 residues. V was pared by 2 bases and J by 3 bases, with 8 bases between. Germline V gene lookup returns CDR1 SGHRS and CDR2 YFSETQ. The CDR3 coding sequence is TGCGCCAGCAGCTTTAACAGGGAAGAGACCCAGTACTTC. Translated: CASSFNREETQYF.

The sample holds a few counts of this clonotype. The V and J genes are TRBV5-1 and TRBJ2-7, with a tentative D call TRBD2 (7 bases). Per germline, CDR1 SGHRS and CDR2 YFSETQ. This CDR3 contains 14 residues. Trimming took off 5 bases at V and 4 bases at J, with 16 bases between the two ends. CDR3 DNA: TGCGCCAGCAGGGGGGGGCTAGCCGTTTACGAGCAGTACTTC. It specifies CASRGGLAVYEQYF.

The V call is TRBV27, the J call TRBJ1-1; unclear D gene. Per the germline V gene, CDR1 is MNHEY and CDR2 is SMNVEV (reference sequence). CDR3 length: 15 amino acids. V lost 0 bases, J lost 0 bases, and 8 bases lay in between. The CDR3 spells CASSLSLNLNTEAFF. DNA for the CDR3: TGTGCCAGCAGTTTATCCCTAAACCTGAACACTGAAGCTTTCTTT.

The V and J genes are TRBV28 and TRBJ1-3; D is unresolved. The CDR3 is 14 residues long. Trimming removed 3 bases from V and 8 bases from J, with 14 bases in between. In germline, CDR1 is MDHEN, CDR2 SYDVKM. CDR3 in amino acids: CASSLAAARDTIYF. The CDR3 DNA is TGTGCCAGCAGTTTGGCCGCAGCTAGGGACACCATATATTTT.

Ten or more counts support this clonotype. The J gene is TRBJ1-1, the V gene TRBV28; 8 bases line up with TRBD1. CDR3 length: 15 amino acids. Germline loops: CDR1 MDHEN, CDR2 SYDVKM. Written as DNA, the CDR3 is TGTGCGAGCGGGGCGGGGGACAGGATGAACACTGAAGCTTTCTTT. It encodes CASGAGDRMNTEAFF. The whole variable domain, filled in from reference TRBV28 and TRBJ1-1, reads DVKVTQSSRYLVKRTGEKVFLECVQDMDHENMFWYRQDPGLGLRLIYFSYDVKMKEKGDIPEGYSVSREKKERFSLILESASTNQTSMYLCASGAGDRMNTEAFFGQGTRLTVV.

This clonotype was counted many times. This chain joins TRBV5-6 and TRBJ2-7; TRBD1 agrees at 7 bases. The junction had 14 bases not matched to a gene; V was cut back by 2 bases and J by 6 bases. CDR1 is SGHDT, CDR2 YYEEEE, per germline. This CDR3 is 16 amino acids long. DNA of the CDR3: TGTGCCAGCAGCTTACCGGGACGTCAAAGGACAGGCGAGCAGTACTTC. It codes for CASSLPGRQRTGEQYF.

This clonotype was observed many times. The chain recombines TRBV20-1 with TRBJ2-3; 8 nucleotides align to TRBD1. V was pared by 5 bases and J by 3 bases, with 16 bases of the junction left unmatched. The CDR3 sequence is 17 residues long. CDR1 is DFQATT, CDR2 SNEGSKA, per germline (reference sequence). The CDR3 sequence: CSAALWAGGALTDTQYF. The CDR3 nucleotides are TGCAGTGCTGCCCTCTGGGCAGGGGGCGCTTTAACAGATACGCAGTATTTT.

This clonotype has at least ten counts. The rearrangement links TRBV2 to TRBJ2-4; D not certain. The CDR3 runs 12 residues. The V end was cut by 4 bases, the J end by 5 bases, with 6 bases between. Looked up from germline, CDR1 is SNHLY and CDR2 is FYNNEI. CDR3 loop: CASSVDENIQYF. The DNA for the CDR3 is TGTGCCAGCAGTGTAGATGAAAACATTCAGTACTTC.

V and J are TRBV19 and TRBJ2-2; 7 positions match TRBD2. The CDR3 runs to 15 residues. Germline loops: CDR1 LNHDA, CDR2 SQIVND (reference sequence). J gave up 6 bases and V 3 bases, and 7 bases lay outside the gene matches. The CDR3 region has the DNA TGTGCCAGTAGTATTGGACTAGGAACCTCCGGGGAGCTGTTTTTT. Protein product: CASSIGLGTSGELFF.

At least ten counts were recorded for this clonotype. The J gene is TRBJ2-5, the V gene TRBV5-6; no clear D. The germline V gene encodes CDR1 SGHDT and CDR2 YYEEEE. V lost 5 bases, J lost 4 bases, and 12 bases lay in between. CDR3 length: 13 residues. The CDR3 DNA reads TGTGCCAGCAGTTTTGGCAGGCTAGAGACCCAGTACTTC. Protein sequence: CASSFGRLETQYF.

This chain uses TRBV13 with TRBJ1-2; D is ambiguous. V lost 4 bases and J lost 5, with 14 bases in between. This CDR3 has 14 amino acids. The germline V gene has CDR1 PRHDT and CDR2 FYEKMQ (reference sequence). The CDR3 DNA follows: TGTGCCAGCAGCTCGTCGGACGGAGGATATGGCTACACCTTC. It is translated as CASSSSDGGYGYTF.